This TCR beta chain was observed in a study of cytomegalovirus exposure and HLA in healthy donors. Study results and caveats: TCR sequences were mostly rare, though some public TCRs occurred in many donors.

Sequencing was performed with immunoSEQ multiplex PCR; in TCRdb, only in-frame clones are kept and a portion is missing. The sample records 40,000 to 55,000 clones, 88% being singletons. CDR1 MDHEN and CDR2 SYDVKM come from the germline V gene. The CDR3 consists of 12 residues. V lost 2 bases to trimming and J lost 8 bases, with 9 bases between them. This clone was counted only a few times. No antigen is known for it. This chain uses TRBV28 with TRBJ1-1; D unresolved. Specimen: PBMCs. The receptor was isolated from a woman aged 30 to 39 in good health and CMV-seronegative. CDR3 nucleotide sequence: TGTGCCAGCAGTTTAAGGGAGGGAGAAGCTTTCTTT. It is translated as CASSLREGEAFF.